The entry below gives a single TCR beta chain sequence along with its context. The data stem from a study of blood T cell repertoires in COVID-19. Study context: Spain, Italy and the United States supplied samples that represented acute and convalescent COVID-19. Nucleic acid was either cDNA or gDNA, and it came from T cells, B-cell-depleted T cells, or PBMCs.

The assay was immunoSEQ multiplex PCR, and TCRdb's table has in-frame clones only and misses some. The table records 100,000 to 150,000 clones, 65% to 85% of them present only once. During active infection, Seattle patients enrolled and were then monitored through disease. The CDR3 is 16 amino acids. Germline CDR1 reads SGHRS; CDR2 reads YFSETQ. Trimming took 0 bases from V and 7 from J; bases not matched to a gene: 9. The clonotype originates from a man aged 30-40 years with COVID-19, enrolled during active disease. This chain connects TRBV5-1 to TRBJ2-5, with 10 bases lining up with TRBD2. The specimen was peripheral blood. CDR3 residues: CASSLEGLANEGTQYF. In DNA form, the CDR3 reads TGCGCCAGCAGCTTGGAGGGACTAGCGAATGAGGGGACCCAGTACTTC.